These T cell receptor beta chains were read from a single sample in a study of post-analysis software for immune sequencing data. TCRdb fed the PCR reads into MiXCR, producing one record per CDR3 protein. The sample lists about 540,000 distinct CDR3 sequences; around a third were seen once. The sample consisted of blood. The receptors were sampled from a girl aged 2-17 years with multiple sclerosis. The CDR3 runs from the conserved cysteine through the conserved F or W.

CDR3: CASSRNLQGTYEQYF
V: TRBV6-5

CDR3: CASSFREAGDTQYF
V: TRBV27

CDR3: CASSQPQGGQYF
V: TRBV4-1

CDR3: CASSLGGGWNQPQHF
V: TRBV5-1

CDR3: CASSAGKLEVAKNIQYF
V: TRBV6-1

CDR3: CASSGTGTGTEAFF
V: TRBV2

CDR3: CASSSATSLHTDTQYF
V: TRBV4-2

CDR3: CASSYRTEWDTEAFF
V: TRBV5-6

CDR3: CASSLNPRDPLYEQYF
V: TRBV9

CDR3: CASRLLPGGQGNLWPQHF
V: TRBV27

CDR3: CASNDPPGKTSRGYTF
V: TRBV5-1

CDR3: CASSHSGGFHNEQFF
V: TRBV4-1

CDR3: CASSLAGGLNEQFF
V: TRBV5-1

CDR3: CASSLVGFRYEQYF
V: TRBV7-2

CDR3: CASSLRGAPNGGYTF
V: TRBV28

CDR3: CASSQYQSLYGYTF
V: TRBV6-1

CDR3: CASRGSGDAQYF
V: TRBV28

CDR3: CASSDGAGGPYNEQFF
V: TRBV2

CDR3: CSAPRDRGHEQFF
V: TRBV20-1

CDR3: CATTARTGDEKLFF
V: TRBV12-3/TRBV12-4

CDR3: CSASPLVRTDTQYF
V: TRBV20-1

CDR3: CASSFSSGTGAGANVLTF
V: TRBV7-6

CDR3: CASSQGPAGTGKNTGELFF
V: TRBV4-1

CDR3: CASSLGLADYEQYF
V: TRBV5-5

CDR3: CAGSYGQYAVEAFF
V: TRBV6-2/TRBV6-3

CDR3: CASSFDGFYEQYF
V: TRBV5-1

CDR3: CSASPGSSYEQYF
V: TRBV20-1

CDR3: CASSFYPGDNYGYTF
V: TRBV12-3/TRBV12-4

CDR3: CASSTYSGGEQFF
V: TRBV5-1

CDR3: CASSLGRTPQETQYF
V: TRBV7-9

CDR3: CASSLGTTNTEAFF
V: TRBV7-9

CDR3: CASSFRPYSYEQYF
V: TRBV5-6

CDR3: CSAYIDRDYGYTF
V: TRBV20-1

CDR3: CASRPAGATTDTQYF
V: TRBV7-9

CDR3: CASSLRGSGGGDTQYF
V: TRBV7-9

CDR3: CASSLTGTTPNEQFF
V: TRBV7-3

CDR3: CASSVVSSSSYNEQFF
V: TRBV9

CDR3: CASSLQGLQEAQYF
V: TRBV11-2

CDR3: CASSLVRVGLNTEAFF
V: TRBV5-5

CDR3: CASSPTVVGGDTQYF
V: TRBV5-5